These 16 T cell receptor beta chains share one sample of origin, sequenced in a study of T cell responses to AZD1222 COVID-19 vaccine. TCRdb keeps only in-frame clones here, not all; method: immunoSEQ multiplex PCR. The data show tens of thousands of clones, with approximately 89% seen just once and around 9.3% held by the top ten. The sequenced sample was peripheral blood, obtained 28 days after the second AZD1222 dose. These receptors were taken from an adult who received the AZD1222 COVID-19 vaccine.

The chain employs TRBV11-2 and TRBJ2-1; 7 bases line up with TRBD2. With V trimmed by 5 bases and J by 7 bases, 14 bases remained unmatched. Germline lookup yields CDR1 SGHAT and CDR2 FQNNGV. The CDR3 covers 16 residues. The chain's CDR3 is CASSELAPSLGNEQFF. The CDR3 DNA reads TGTGCCAGCAGCGAACTAGCGCCTTCTTTGGGAAATGAGCAGTTCTTC.

J is TRBJ2-7 and V is TRBV18; TRBD1 matches at 7 bases. Germline-derived CDR1 and CDR2 are KGHSH and LQKENI. J lost 3 bases, V lost 3 bases, and 2 bases had no gene match. The CDR3 covers 13 residues. CDR3 residues: CASSPTGNYEQYV. CDR3 nucleotides: TGTGCCAGCTCACCGACAGGGAACTACGAGCAGTACGTC.

The chain combines TRBV3-1 (or the pseudogene TRBV3-2) with TRBJ2-7, with 7 positions matching TRBD1. Germline trimming cut 2 bases from V and 0 bases from J; bases unmatched to any gene: 4. This CDR3 contains 15 residues. Germline lookup yields CDR1 LGHDT and CDR2 YNNKEL (reference sequence). CDR3 loop: CASSQRTGFSYEQYF. DNA for the CDR3: TGTGCCAGCAGCCAACGGACAGGTTTCTCCTACGAGCAGTACTTC.

The chain is built from TRBV7-3 and TRBJ2-5, with 9 bases identical to TRBD1. The CDR3 contains 21 residues. Germline CDR1 SGHTA, CDR2 FQGTGA. V trimming: 1 base; J trimming: 4 bases; junction bases outside the gene matches: 22. CDR3 in DNA: TGTGCCAGCAGCTTAAAAGGGAGGAGGGGACTCACCGGGACAGGGTCAGAGACCCAGTACTTC. This codes for CASSLKGRRGLTGTGSETQYF.

The chain links TRBV7-3 to TRBJ1-4; D is unresolved. V lost 6 bases, J lost 0 bases, and 8 bases lay in between. This CDR3 spans 14 amino acids. CDR1 is SGHTA, CDR2 FQGTGA, per germline. CDR3 residues: CASRQGATNEKLFF. Here the CDR3 DNA reads TGTGCCAGCAGACAAGGTGCAACTAATGAAAAACTGTTTTTT.

J is TRBJ2-1 and V is TRBV5-1, with D unresolved. Germline V gene sequence: CDR1 SGHRS, CDR2 YFSETQ. The CDR3 has 15 amino acids. The V gene lost 0 bases and the J gene lost 5 bases, with 12 bases spanning the gap. Here the CDR3 reads CASSLVVPHNNEQFF. DNA of the CDR3: TGCGCCAGCAGCTTGGTAGTACCCCACAACAATGAGCAGTTCTTC. Complete variable domain (other parts from reference TRBV5-1 and TRBJ2-1): KAGVTQTPRYLIKTRGQQVTLSCSPISGHRSVSWYQQTPGQGLQFLFEYFSETQRNKGNFPGRFSGRQFSNSRSEMNVSTLELGDSALYLCASSLVVPHNNEQFFGPGTRLTVL.

This clone was seen just once. J is TRBJ1-4 and V is TRBV2; 7 bases are a match to TRBD1. V shed 6 bases and J 5 bases; nucleotides not matched to a gene: 9. Germline CDR1 reads SNHLY; CDR2 reads FYNNEI. This CDR3 is 15 amino acids long. The CDR3 nucleotides read TGTGCCAGCAGCGATACCGGCAGGGGGAATGAAAAACTGTTTTTT. This sequence encodes CASSDTGRGNEKLFF.

The chain links TRBV21-1 to TRBJ2-6; TRBD1 is the table's D call and was not checked against the DNA. TRBV21-1 has pseudogene status. CDR3 length: 22 amino acids. The CDR3 loop is CASSKGNTGTGAILSGANVLTF. CDR3 sequence (DNA): TGTGCCAGCAGCAAAGGGAATACCGGGACAGGGGCCATTCTCTCTGGGGCCAACGTCCTGACTTTC.

This rearrangement joins TRBV4-1 to TRBJ1-4, with a possible D match to TRBD1 (6 bases). There are 14 residues in the CDR3. Between the trimmed V and J ends, which lost 1 base and 8 bases, there was a span of 11 bases. Germline V gene sequence: CDR1 MGHRA, CDR2 YSYEKL. The CDR3 coding sequence is TGCGCCAGCAGCCAAGTTCAGGGGATCGAAAAACTGTTTTTT. Residues: CASSQVQGIEKLFF.

The chain recombines TRBV5-6 with TRBJ1-2; D is unresolved. There are 13 residues in the CDR3. Trimming stripped 4 bases from V and 1 base from J, with 8 bases between. Germline V CDR1 and CDR2: SGHDT, YYEEEE. The CDR3: CASSQTRNYGYTF. The CDR3 nucleotides read TGTGCCAGCAGCCAAACACGTAACTATGGCTACACCTTC. Filled out from reference TRBV5-6 and TRBJ1-2, the complete variable domain reads DAGVTQSPTHLIKTRGQQVTLRCSPKSGHDTVSWYQQALGQGPQFIFQYYEEEERQRGNFPDRFSGHQFPNYSSELNVNALLLGDSALYLCASSQTRNYGYTFGSGTRLTVV.

The chain links TRBV5-6 to TRBJ2-6; no clear D. Germline CDR1 and CDR2: SGHDT and YYEEEE. This CDR3 contains 17 residues. The V and J ends lost 6 bases and 0 bases respectively, with 16 bases between them. As DNA, the CDR3 is TGTGCCAGCACCCCCGTGGACGTAAGCTCTGGGGCCAACGTCCTGACTTTC. Residues: CASTPVDVSSGANVLTF.

The chain is built from TRBV21-1 and TRBJ1-5; TRBD1 is taken as the D call from the table, unchecked against the DNA. TRBV21-1 is recorded as a pseudogene. This CDR3 is built from 16 residues. The CDR3 here is CASSNPQGASDQPQHF. The DNA for the CDR3 is TGTGCCAGCAGCAACCCTCAGGGGGCATCGGATCAGCCCCAGCATTTT.

Concerning this clone: A read error may account for a junction end that differs from germline. Other DNA sequences in the sample encode the same CDR3. The chain carries TRBV7-2 and TRBJ1-2; D ambiguous. Germline V gene data show CDR1 as SGHTA and CDR2 as FQGNSA. The length of the CDR3 is 11 residues. The CDR3 loop is CASSSHRGYTF. DNA for the CDR3: TGTGCCAGCAGCTCCCACCGTGGCTATACCTTC.

The chain has TRBV7-2 and TRBJ2-2; no reliable D call. CDR3 length: 17 amino acids. V lost 6 bases to trimming and J lost 2 bases, with 19 bases between them. Germline CDR1 reads SGHTA; CDR2 reads FQGNSA. This CDR3 reads CASSSKGSFANTGELFF. The CDR3, as DNA: TGTGCCAGCAGTTCAAAAGGGTCCTTTGCTAACACCGGGGAGCTGTTTTTT.

V usage is TRBV7-7 and J usage is TRBJ2-7, with D tentatively TRBD2 (5 bases). From germline, CDR1 is SSHAT and CDR2 FNYEAQ (reference sequence). The CDR3 is 15 amino acids. V lost 7 bases and J 0 bases, leaving 16 bases between the germline ends. For the CDR3, the DNA is TGTGCCAGCAACACCGAGGGTGGGTGCTCCTACGAGCAGTACGTC. Protein sequence: CASNTEGGCSYEQYV.

This rearrangement joins TRBV7-3 to TRBJ1-1, with a weak D call TRBD1 (5 bases). Germline CDR1 is SGHTA and CDR2 is FQGTGA. The V gene lost 5 bases and the J gene lost 4 bases, with 17 bases spanning the gap. CDR3 length equals 15 residues. In DNA form, the CDR3 reads TGTGCCAGCAGCGGGACCATCACCAGGCGCACTGAAGCTTTCTTT. Translating it yields CASSGTITRRTEAFF.